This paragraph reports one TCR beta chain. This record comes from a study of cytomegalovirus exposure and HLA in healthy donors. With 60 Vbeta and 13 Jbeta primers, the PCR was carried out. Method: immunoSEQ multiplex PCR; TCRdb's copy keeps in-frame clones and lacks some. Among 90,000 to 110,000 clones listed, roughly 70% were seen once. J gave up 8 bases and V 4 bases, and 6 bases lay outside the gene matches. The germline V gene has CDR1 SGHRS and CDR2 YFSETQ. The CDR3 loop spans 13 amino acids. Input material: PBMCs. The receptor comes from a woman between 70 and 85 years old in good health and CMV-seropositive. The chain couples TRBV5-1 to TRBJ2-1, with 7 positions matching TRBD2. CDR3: CASSRLAGDEQFF. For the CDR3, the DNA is TGCGCCAGCAGCCGACTAGCAGGCGATGAGCAGTTCTTC.